The 6 T cell receptor beta chains reported below all come from one sample, sequenced in a study of HIV-infected patients and healthy controls. Reverse transcription used 450 to 650 ng RNA and constant-region primers for alpha and beta. Each of the alpha and beta chains got its own library through chain-specific third strand synthesis with indices. TCRdb processed the 5' RACE reads anew with MiXCR; each CDR3 protein has one entry. The data hold about 12,000 distinct CDR3 sequences, with under 6.5% observed a single time. Whole blood was used without fractionation, so all unsorted peripheral T cells were included. The sequenced sample was blood. The receptors originated from an adult in good health.

This clonotype was counted at least ten times. The rearrangement links TRBV10-3 to TRBJ1-6; D possibly corresponds to TRBD1 (6 bases). Germline values: CDR1 ENHRY, CDR2 SYGVKD. V lost 10 bases, J lost 7 bases, and 17 bases lay in between. The CDR3 covers 14 residues. CDR3 DNA: TGTGCCACCCTCGGCGGACAGATGAATTCACCCCTCCACTTT. This gives the protein CATLGGQMNSPLHF.

The chain uses TRBV2 and TRBJ2-7; D is unclear. Between the trimmed V and J ends, which lost 4 bases and 5 bases, there was a span of 12 bases. The CDR3 covers 13 residues. Per germline, CDR1 SNHLY and CDR2 FYNNEI. The CDR3 spells CASSGLTTHEQYF. As DNA, the CDR3 is TGTGCCAGCAGTGGTTTGACCACGCACGAGCAGTACTTC.

This clonotype was observed many times. This chain uses TRBV20-1 with TRBJ1-2; D remains unclear. V gave up 5 bases and J gave up 3 bases, with 4 bases separating them. The CDR3 totals 10 residues. CDR1 and CDR2 (germline): DFQATT, SNEGSKA (reference sequence). CDR3 nucleotide sequence: TGCAGTGCTCCGTACTATGGCTACACCTTC. Encoded protein: CSAPYYGYTF.

As for this clonotype: With a much larger clone just one base away, this may be a read error. V is TRBV6-4 and J is TRBJ1-6; D is ambiguous. Germline CDR1 and CDR2: MRHNA and SNTAGT. The CDR3 loop spans 12 amino acids. This CDR3 reads CASGSYNSPLPF. The CDR3 bases are TGTGCCAGCGGGTCCTATAATTCACCCCTCCCCTTT.

This clonotype was found many times. The chain combines TRBV6-1 with TRBJ2-1; 8 bases are shared with TRBD2. Germline trimming cut 0 bases from V and 6 bases from J; bases unmatched to any gene: 4. The CDR3 runs 15 residues. CDR1 and CDR2 from the germline V gene are MNHNS and SASEGT. CDR3 protein: CASSEAPSGFNEQFF. CDR3 nucleotides: TGTGCCAGCAGTGAAGCGCCTAGCGGGTTCAATGAGCAGTTCTTC.

This clonotype was seen at least ten times. The chain joins TRBV2 to TRBJ1-5; a possible D gene is TRBD1 (5 bases). The ends were cut back, 5 bases at V and 5 bases at J, with 10 bases in the middle. The CDR3 has 13 residues. Germline lookup yields CDR1 SNHLY and CDR2 FYNNEI. The CDR3 coding sequence is TGTGCCAGCAGTCAGGGCAGTCATCAGCCCCAGCATTTT. Amino acids: CASSQGSHQPQHF.